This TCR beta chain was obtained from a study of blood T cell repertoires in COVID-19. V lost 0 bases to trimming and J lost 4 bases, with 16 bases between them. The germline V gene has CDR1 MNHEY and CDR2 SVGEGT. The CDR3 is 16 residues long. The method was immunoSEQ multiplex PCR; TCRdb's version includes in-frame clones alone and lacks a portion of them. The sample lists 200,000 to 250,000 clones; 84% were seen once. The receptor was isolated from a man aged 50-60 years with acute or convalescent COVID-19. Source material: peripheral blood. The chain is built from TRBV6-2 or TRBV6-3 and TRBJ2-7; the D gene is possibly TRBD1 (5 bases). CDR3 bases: TGTGCCAGCAGTTACTCGACAGTTAGGACCCTTTACGAGCAGTACTTC. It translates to CASSYSTVRTLYEQYF.